This TCR beta chain was documented in a study of vaccination effects on CD4 cells after COVID-19. As for the study in general: The median interval between the second dose and post-vaccine sampling was 72 days. General study points: Cross-reaction with common cold coronaviruses was seen in only 1 of 255 vaccine-induced clones from healthy vaccinees.

Clones were sequenced by immunoSEQ multiplex PCR, and TCRdb holds only the in-frame ones, with some missing. Of over 8,000 clones listed, around 76% are singletons. The culture ran for nine to ten days, and then CD4+ T cells were isolated. Participants were vaccinated with two doses of either the BNT162b2 or mRNA-1273 vaccine. Each vaccine recipient was nucleocapsid antibody negative and had no prior SARS-CoV-2 infection. As to this clone: The antigen is unknown.

The material sequenced was CD4+ T cells from PBMCs cultured without peptide, taken after COVID-19 vaccination. This TCR derives from a human donor who received a COVID-19 vaccine.

For the CDR3, the DNA is TGTGCCAGCAGCCCCGGGACTAGTCCAGATACGCAGTATTTT. Translation gives CASSPGTSPDTQYF. The V gene is TRBV11-3, the J gene TRBJ2-3; the match to TRBD2 covers 8 bases. The germline CDR1 and CDR2 sequences are SGHNT and YENEEA. Losses at the gene ends were 5 bases for V and 4 bases for J; bases not matched to a gene: 5. The CDR3 has 14 amino acids.